These 8 T cell receptor beta chains came from one sample sequenced in a study of blood T cell repertoires in COVID-19. TCRdb's copy holds only in-frame clones and misses some; the assay was immunoSEQ multiplex PCR. The table includes 250,000 to 350,000 clones, 87% detected once. Material: PBMCs or T cells enriched from blood (not recorded which). The receptors derive from a woman in her thirties who had recovered from COVID-19.

The V and J genes are TRBV6-5 and TRBJ1-1; 10 nucleotides align to TRBD1. Trimming removed 10 bases from V and 6 bases from J; junction bases left unmatched: 11. This CDR3 has 14 residues. Germline CDR1 and CDR2: MNHEY and SVGAGI. The CDR3 spells CANRRTGGEAEAFF. CDR3 coding DNA: TGTGCCAACCGGAGGACAGGGGGTGAGGCTGAAGCTTTCTTT.

The V and J genes are TRBV12-5 and TRBJ2-1, with D tentatively TRBD2 (6 bases). CDR3 size: 14 residues. V was clipped by 7 bases and J by 5 bases, with 15 bases between them. Germline V gene data show CDR1 as LGHNT and CDR2 as FRNRAP. Here the CDR3 reads CASAPIADDNEQFF. The CDR3 DNA reads TGTGCTAGTGCCCCGATAGCGGATGACAATGAGCAGTTCTTC.

The chain joins TRBV6-2 or TRBV6-3 to TRBJ1-6; D may be TRBD1 (5 bases). CDR1 and CDR2 from the germline V gene are MNHEY and SVGEGT. The ends were cut back, 4 bases at V and 9 bases at J, with 7 bases in the middle. CDR3 length: 12 residues. CDR3 coding DNA: TGTGCCAGCAGTTGGCAGGGTTCACCCCTCCACTTT. It codes for CASSWQGSPLHF.

The chain combines TRBV6-5 with TRBJ1-2; D remains ambiguous. The CDR3 covers 13 residues. Germline V CDR1 and CDR2: MNHEY, SVGAGI. The V and J ends lost 6 bases and 2 bases respectively, with 10 bases between them. CDR3 nucleotide sequence: TGTGCCAGCAGCCCACGGGAAAACTATGGCTACACCTTC. As protein: CASSPRENYGYTF.

This chain connects TRBV11-3 to TRBJ1-1; weak D call: TRBD1 (6 bases). The CDR3 extends over 14 amino acids. Germline V gene lookup returns CDR1 SGHNT and CDR2 YENEEA. V gave up 5 bases and J gave up 4 bases, with 14 bases separating them. CDR3 coding DNA: TGTGCCAGCAGCAGGGGGGGGGCGAGCACTGAAGCTTTCTTT. Amino acids: CASSRGGASTEAFF.

The chain carries TRBV7-3 and TRBJ2-2, with TRBD1 matching 7 bases. V dropped 5 bases and J dropped 0; count of bases not matched to a gene: 6. CDR1 is SGHTA, CDR2 FQGTGA, per germline. The CDR3 has 16 residues. The CDR3: CASSKGQTPNTGELFF. The DNA for the CDR3 is TGTGCCAGCAGCAAGGGACAGACCCCGAACACCGGGGAGCTGTTTTTT. The complete variable domain, with remaining parts taken from reference TRBV7-3 and TRBJ2-2, reads GAGVSQTPSNKVTEKGKYVELRCDPISGHTALYWYRQSLGQGPEFLIYFQGTGAADDSGLPNDRFFAVRPEGSVSTLKIQRTERGDSAVYLCASSKGQTPNTGELFFGEGSRLTVL.

The chain links TRBV6-5 to TRBJ1-4; D is perhaps TRBD1 (6 bases). The CDR3 runs to 14 residues. Trimming took off 0 bases at V and 7 bases at J, with 9 bases between the two ends. Germline V gives CDR1 MNHEY, CDR2 SVGAGI. CDR3 protein: CASSYSTGGEKLFF. CDR3 sequence (DNA): TGTGCCAGCAGTTACTCGACAGGTGGTGAAAAACTGTTTTTT.

The chain uses TRBV5-4 and TRBJ1-1; tentative D call: TRBD1 (5 bases). V lost 4 bases to trimming and J lost 7 bases, with 17 bases between them. Germline CDR1 and CDR2: SGHNT and YYREEE (reference sequence). There are 14 residues in the CDR3. The CDR3 is CASSPRVGQDEAFF. The CDR3 DNA is TGTGCCAGCAGCCCCCGGGTGGGGCAAGATGAAGCTTTCTTT. Together with reference TRBV5-4 and TRBJ1-1, the CDR3 gives the full variable domain: ETGVTQSPTHLIKTRGQQVTLRCSSQSGHNTVSWYQQALGQGPQFIFQYYREEENGRGNFPPRFSGLQFPNYSSELNVNALELDDSALYLCASSPRVGQDEAFFGQGTRLTVV.